This T cell receptor (beta chain) was found in a study of PD-1 blockade in mismatch repair-deficient tumors. The V segment lost 4 bases and the J segment 5 bases; nucleotides outside the gene matches: 5. Germline CDR1 reads SQVTM; CDR2 reads ANQGSEA. CDR3 size: 12 residues. Assay: immunoSEQ multiplex PCR; the TCRdb copy retains only in-frame clones and omits some. The data contain some 100,000 clones, roughly four fifths of them singletons. This TCR derives from an adult with mismatch repair-deficient cancer. The chain recombines TRBV29-1 with TRBJ2-7; 7 bases map to TRBD1. The sequences come from peripheral blood, collected approximately 36 weeks after starting pembrolizumab. The CDR3 here is CSVVTGVNEQYF. CDR3 nucleotides: TGCAGCGTTGTAACAGGGGTCAACGAGCAGTACTTC.